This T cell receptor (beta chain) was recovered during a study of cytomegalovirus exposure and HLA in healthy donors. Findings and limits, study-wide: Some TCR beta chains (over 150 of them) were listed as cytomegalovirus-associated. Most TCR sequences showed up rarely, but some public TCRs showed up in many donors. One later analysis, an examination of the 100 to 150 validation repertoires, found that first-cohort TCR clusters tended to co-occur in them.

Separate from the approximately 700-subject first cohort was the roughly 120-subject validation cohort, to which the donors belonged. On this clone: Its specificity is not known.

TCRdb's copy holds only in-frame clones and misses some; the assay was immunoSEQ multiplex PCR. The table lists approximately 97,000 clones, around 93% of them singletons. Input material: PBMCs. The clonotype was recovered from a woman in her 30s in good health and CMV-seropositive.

The CDR3 protein is CASSLDRGMNTEAFF. The CDR3, as DNA: TGTGCCAGTAGTTTGGACCGGGGGATGAACACTGAAGCTTTCTTT. The chain combines TRBV19 with TRBJ1-1; D is possibly TRBD1 (5 bases). Trimming took off 5 bases at V and 0 bases at J, with 13 bases between the two ends. This CDR3 is 15 amino acids long. The germline CDR1 and CDR2 sequences are LNHDA and SQIVND (reference sequence).